Following are 2 T cell receptor beta chains from one sample sequenced in a study of T cell clones after liver transplantation. The method was immunoSEQ multiplex PCR; TCRdb's version includes in-frame clones alone and lacks a portion of them. Of around 6,100 clones listed, 81% were seen once; the top ten hold approximately 40%. Here the sequenced sample was CD8+ T cells from blood, taken before liver transplant. These receptors were obtained from a human donor who received a liver transplant.

This clone was counted only a few times. The rearrangement links TRBV13 to TRBJ1-6; D is uncertain. Trimming took 5 bases from V and 11 from J, leaving 10 bases between them. Per germline, CDR1 PRHDT and CDR2 FYEKMQ (reference sequence). This CDR3 is 12 amino acids long. CDR3 amino acids: CASSPGKAPLHF. The CDR3 nucleotides are TGTGCCAGCAGCCCTGGGAAGGCACCCCTCCACTTT.

The chain is built from TRBV4-3 and TRBJ1-1; D is uncertain. The germline V gene encodes CDR1 LGHNA and CDR2 YSLEER. Between the trimmed V and J ends, which lost 2 bases and 4 bases, there was a span of 11 bases. This CDR3 spans 14 amino acids. This chain's CDR3 is CASSQSREGTEAFF. The CDR3 DNA reads as TGCGCCAGCAGCCAATCCCGGGAGGGCACTGAAGCTTTCTTT.